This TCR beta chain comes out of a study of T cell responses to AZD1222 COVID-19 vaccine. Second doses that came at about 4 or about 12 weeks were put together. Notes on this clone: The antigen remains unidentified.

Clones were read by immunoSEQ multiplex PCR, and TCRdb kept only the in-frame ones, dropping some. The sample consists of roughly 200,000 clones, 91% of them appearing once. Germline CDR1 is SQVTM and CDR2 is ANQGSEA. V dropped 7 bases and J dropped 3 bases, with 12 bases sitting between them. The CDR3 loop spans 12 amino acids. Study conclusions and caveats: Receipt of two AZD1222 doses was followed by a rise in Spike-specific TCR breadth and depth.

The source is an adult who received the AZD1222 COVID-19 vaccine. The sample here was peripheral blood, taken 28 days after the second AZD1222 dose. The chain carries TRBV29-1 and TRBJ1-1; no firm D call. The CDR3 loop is CSAEGSHTEAFF. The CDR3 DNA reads TGCAGCGCTGAGGGCTCTCACACTGAAGCTTTCTTT.